These 22 T cell receptor beta chains were sequenced from one sample in a study of OX40 agonist ivuxolimab in advanced cancers. Sequenced by immunoSEQ multiplex PCR; TCRdb stores in-frame clones only, minus some. The sample carries more than 55,000 clones, 75% to 90% recorded once. The input for sequencing was CD4+ or CD8+ T cells sorted from blood, taken in a trial of the OX40 agonist ivuxolimab. The receptor set was obtained from an adult with an advanced solid tumor such as melanoma, head and neck, liver or kidney cancer.

The chain has TRBV6-5 and TRBJ1-2; D remains unclear. V lost 4 bases and J 6 bases, leaving 12 bases between the germline ends. The germline CDR1 and CDR2 sequences are MNHEY and SVGAGI. This CDR3 spans 13 amino acids. The CDR3 sequence is CASSSHRRDGYTF. CDR3 nucleotide sequence: TGTGCCAGCAGTTCCCATAGGAGGGATGGCTACACCTTC.

The chain couples TRBV10-3 to TRBJ2-1; D may be TRBD1 or TRBD2 (5 bases each). Germline-derived CDR1 and CDR2 are ENHRY and SYGVKD. The CDR3 is 16 residues long. Trimming removed 2 bases at V and 0 bases at J, with 11 bases between. CDR3 nucleotides: TGTGCCATCAGTGAGCAGGGACCGAGCTCCTACAATGAGCAGTTCTTC. Translating gives CAISEQGPSSYNEQFF.

The chain joins TRBV5-1 to TRBJ2-2, with 10 bases lining up with TRBD2. The CDR3 runs to 14 residues. Germline CDR1 reads SGHRS; CDR2 reads YFSETQ. V shed 4 bases, J shed 6 bases, and the junction held 3 bases outside the gene matches. The DNA for the CDR3 is TGCGCCAGCAGCACTAGCGGGGCCGCCGGGGAGCTGTTTTTT. Amino acid sequence: CASSTSGAAGELFF. The variable domain in full, with the rest retrieved from reference TRBV5-1 and TRBJ2-2, is KAGVTQTPRYLIKTRGQQVTLSCSPISGHRSVSWYQQTPGQGLQFLFEYFSETQRNKGNFPGRFSGRQFSNSRSEMNVSTLELGDSALYLCASSTSGAAGELFFGEGSRLTVL.

This clone was observed a single time. The V and J genes are TRBV19 and TRBJ2-6, with 7 bases matching TRBD1. The CDR3 has 16 residues. Germline V gene data show CDR1 as LNHDA and CDR2 as SQIVND (reference sequence). J was trimmed by 0 bases and V by 7 bases; bases with no gene match: 6. The CDR3 sequence: CASTDRPFSGANVLTF. CDR3 sequence (DNA): TGTGCCAGTACGGACAGGCCCTTCTCTGGGGCCAACGTCCTGACTTTC. Filled out from reference TRBV19 and TRBJ2-6, the complete variable domain reads DGGITQSPKYLFRKEGQNVTLSCEQNLNHDAMYWYRQDPGQGLRLIYYSQIVNDFQKGDIAEGYSVSREKKESFPLTVTSAQKNPTAFYLCASTDRPFSGANVLTFGAGSRLTVL.

This clone came up a few times. J is TRBJ2-1 and V is TRBV5-1; a weak D match, TRBD2 (5 bases). The CDR3 is 15 amino acids. Germline V CDR1 and CDR2: SGHRS, YFSETQ. Trimming pared 4 bases from V and 9 bases from J, leaving 20 bases between. The CDR3 DNA reads as TGCGCCAGCAGCCAGCTGGGTCTAGCTATTGGTGAGCAGTTCTTC. Translating it yields CASSQLGLAIGEQFF.

The rearrangement links TRBV7-9 to TRBJ1-1; possible D gene TRBD1, 5 bases. There are 14 residues in the CDR3. The germline V gene encodes CDR1 SEHNR and CDR2 FQNEAQ (reference sequence). V was clipped by 1 base and J by 3 bases, with 9 bases between them. The CDR3 coding sequence is TGTGCCAGCAGCTTAGGAGGGGTGGACACTGAAGCTTTCTTT. Translation gives CASSLGGVDTEAFF.

This chain connects TRBV6-4 to TRBJ2-2; D is possibly TRBD2 (6 bases). The CDR3 loop spans 14 amino acids. V was pared by 6 bases and J by 6 bases, with 14 bases between. The V gene's germline CDR1 is MRHNA and CDR2 SNTAGT. This chain's CDR3 is CASSTSLGAGELFF. CDR3 DNA sequence: TGTGCCAGCAGCACTAGCCTCGGGGCCGGGGAGCTGTTTTTT.

The rearrangement joins TRBV10-3 to TRBJ1-2, with a possible D match to TRBD1 (5 bases). This CDR3 is 11 amino acids long. Germline CDR1 and CDR2: ENHRY and SYGVKD. The CDR3 DNA sequence: TGTGCGGGGGGGACTAACTATGGCTACACCTTC. This encodes CAGGTNYGYTF.

The rearrangement links TRBV25-1 to TRBJ2-7, with no clear D. The germline gives CDR1 MGHDK, CDR2 SYGVNS. V shed 1 base and J shed 2 bases, with 9 bases lying between them. This CDR3 spans 14 amino acids. Here the CDR3 DNA reads TGTGCCAGCAGTGAATTTAGGGCACCCTACGAGCAGTACTTC. Translated, it gives CASSEFRAPYEQYF.

This rearrangement joins TRBV7-3 to TRBJ2-1; TRBD2 matches at 8 bases. The CDR3 spans 19 residues. CDR1 and CDR2 from the germline V gene are SGHTA and FQGTGA. Trimming cost V 2 bases and J 2 bases; bases outside gene matches: 14. CDR3 DNA sequence: TGTGCCAGCAGCTTATCGGGTGGGGCGGGAGGCTACCCCTACAATGAGCAGTTCTTC. This encodes CASSLSGGAGGYPYNEQFF.

The chain employs TRBV6-1 and TRBJ1-2, with D hard to call. CDR3 length: 11 residues. Trimming took 11 bases from V and 5 from J, leaving 12 bases between them. Germline V lookup: CDR1 MNHNS, CDR2 SASEGT. CDR3 sequence (DNA): TGTGCCGCCGCTTCCTTTTATGGCTACACCTTC. It codes for CAAASFYGYTF.

V and J are TRBV11-3 and TRBJ2-5, with D perhaps assigned TRBD1 or TRBD2 (6 bases each). The J call may be faulty, since TRBJ2-7 better matches the DNA end. Germline V gene data show CDR1 as SGHNT and CDR2 as YENEEA. The CDR3 length is 14 residues. This CDR3 is CASSLGGARDEQYF. The DNA for the CDR3 is TGTGCCAGCAGCTTAGGGGGGGCGCGAGACGAGCAGTACTTC.

The chain has TRBV5-4 and TRBJ2-7; D is perhaps TRBD1 (5 bases). This CDR3 has 13 amino acids. V was shortened by 2 bases and J by 3 bases, with 9 bases between the two germline ends. CDR1 is SGHNT, CDR2 YYREEE, per germline (reference sequence). The CDR3 here is CASSFQGIYEQYF. The CDR3 DNA is TGTGCCAGCAGCTTCCAGGGTATCTACGAGCAGTACTTC.

The chain has TRBV29-1 and TRBJ2-2; 10 nucleotides line up with TRBD1. This CDR3 has 14 residues. The V segment lost 7 bases and the J segment 6 bases; nucleotides outside the gene matches: 8. Germline V lookup: CDR1 SQVTM, CDR2 ANQGSEA. CDR3: CSEAGQGRAGELFF. For the CDR3, the DNA is TGCAGCGAGGCGGGACAGGGGAGAGCCGGGGAGCTGTTTTTT.

This clone was counted once. The CDR3: CASSLAFGSYEQYF. The CDR3 region has the DNA TGTGCCAGCAGTTTAGCCTTCGGCTCCTACGAGCAGTACTTC. The rearrangement links TRBV27 to TRBJ2-7, with D hard to call. Germline CDR1 reads MNHEY; CDR2 reads SMNVEV (reference sequence). Trimming shortened V by 2 bases and J by 0 bases, and 8 bases separated the two germline ends. This CDR3 has 14 residues.

The chain combines TRBV5-1 with TRBJ1-2; D not certain. The CDR3 sequence is 13 residues long. Germline V lookup: CDR1 SGHRS, CDR2 YFSETQ. V gave up 4 bases and J gave up 7 bases, with 14 bases separating them. In DNA, the CDR3 is TGCGCCAGCAGCCCCCAGTCTACGGGTGGCTACACCTTC. It codes for CASSPQSTGGYTF.

This clone was seen just once. The chain is built from TRBV5-8 and TRBJ2-7, with D perhaps TRBD1 or TRBD2 (5 bases each). V was shortened by 2 bases and J by 2 bases, with 8 bases between the two germline ends. The CDR3 extends over 13 amino acids. The V gene's germline CDR1 is SGHTS and CDR2 YDEGEE. The CDR3 loop reads CASSLKGPYEQYF. The CDR3 DNA is TGTGCCAGCAGCTTAAAGGGACCCTACGAGCAGTACTTC.

The chain joins TRBV6-4 to TRBJ2-1; TRBD2 is a possible D gene (6 bases). The V end was cut by 3 bases, the J end by 15 bases, with 21 bases between. Germline V gene lookup returns CDR1 MRHNA and CDR2 SNTAGT. The CDR3 covers 14 residues. Here the CDR3 DNA reads TGTGCCAGCAGTGAGGCCCCGGAGGGCCCATTCCGGTTCTTC. The encoded protein is CASSEAPEGPFRFF.

The CDR3 is CASSLWDLGPVQETQYF. The CDR3 DNA follows: TGTGCCAGCAGTTTATGGGATTTAGGGCCAGTCCAAGAGACCCAGTACTTC. The rearrangement links TRBV28 to TRBJ2-5; D not resolved. This CDR3 is 17 amino acids long. Germline V CDR1 and CDR2: MDHEN, SYDVKM. V was trimmed by 0 bases and J by 1 base, leaving 15 bases between them.

The table lists this clone with a count of one. The chain is built from TRBV6-5 and TRBJ2-1; no firm D call. The CDR3 contains 16 residues. Germline CDR1 is MNHEY and CDR2 is SVGAGI. The germline V and J ends were trimmed by 0 bases and 0 bases, with 9 bases remaining between them. CDR3 loop: CASSYSMSTSYNEQFF. The CDR3 nucleotides are TGTGCCAGCAGTTACTCGATGAGTACCTCCTACAATGAGCAGTTCTTC.

This clone has a handful of counts. The rearrangement joins TRBV4-1 to TRBJ2-1, with 9 positions matching TRBD1. Germline CDR1 MGHRA, CDR2 YSYEKL. Trimming removed 2 bases from V and 7 bases from J; junction bases left unmatched: 18. The CDR3 runs to 19 residues. Here the CDR3 reads CASSQTPGTGQGIGNEQFF. The CDR3 DNA follows: TGCGCCAGCAGCCAAACTCCAGGCACGGGACAGGGTATAGGGAATGAGCAGTTCTTC.

The gene calls are TRBV28 and TRBJ2-7, with a weak D call TRBD2 (5 bases). Trimming removed 5 bases from V and 0 bases from J, with 5 bases in between. The germline V gene has CDR1 MDHEN and CDR2 SYDVKM. The CDR3 consists of 12 residues. Here the CDR3 reads CASSDYSYEQYF. CDR3 nucleotides: TGTGCCAGCAGTGACTACTCCTACGAGCAGTACTTC. The whole variable domain, filled in from reference TRBV28 and TRBJ2-7, reads DVKVTQSSRYLVKRTGEKVFLECVQDMDHENMFWYRQDPGLGLRLIYFSYDVKMKEKGDIPEGYSVSREKKERFSLILESASTNQTSMYLCASSDYSYEQYFGPGTRLTVT.